A single sample is the source of the 6 T cell receptor beta chains below, sequenced in a study of graft-versus-host responses after intestinal transplantation. The repertoire was sequenced with immunoSEQ multiplex PCR; TCRdb's copy has only in-frame clones and lacks some. This table has 35,000 to 45,000 clones, about 93% appearing once. The sample was PBMCs, taken 16 days after intestinal transplant. The receptors were gathered from a human patient who received an intestinal transplant, so some T cells may come from the graft donor.

The chain joins TRBV10-2 to TRBJ1-2; 7 bases fit TRBD1. The germline gives CDR1 WSHSY, CDR2 SAAADI. The CDR3 is 14 amino acids. The junction had 4 bases not matched to a gene; V was cut back by 4 bases and J by 2 bases. The CDR3 DNA reads as TGCGCCAGCAGTGCGAGACAGGGAAACTATGGCTACACCTTC. Its protein product is CASSARQGNYGYTF.

The chain carries TRBV6-6 and TRBJ1-3, with D perhaps TRBD1 (5 bases). The CDR3 is 13 amino acids. Trimming pared 7 bases from V and 2 bases from J, leaving 9 bases between. Germline CDR1 and CDR2: MNHNY and SVGAGI (reference sequence). The CDR3 reads CASTGGAGNTIYF. Here the CDR3 DNA reads TGTGCCAGCACGGGGGGAGCTGGAAACACCATATATTTT.

V usage is TRBV5-5 and J usage is TRBJ2-2; D perhaps matches TRBD2 (5 bases). Trimming removed 0 bases from V and 6 bases from J, with 15 bases in between. CDR3 length: 16 residues. Per the germline V gene, CDR1 is SGHKS and CDR2 is YYEKEE (reference sequence). CDR3 bases: TGTGCCAGCAGCTTGGAAGGGAGTTCGGTCCCCGGGGAGCTGTTTTTT. Its translation is CASSLEGSSVPGELFF.

The table lists this clone with a count of one. CDR3 bases: TGTGCCAGCAGTTTCCGGCAGGGCCCCTACAATGAGCAGTTCTTC. This gives the protein CASSFRQGPYNEQFF. V gene TRBV28 combines with J gene TRBJ2-1; tentatively, D is TRBD1 (5 bases). The CDR3 length is 15 residues. The germline V gene has CDR1 MDHEN and CDR2 SYDVKM. The V gene lost 3 bases and the J gene lost 2 bases, with 11 bases spanning the gap. The variable domain in full, with the rest retrieved from reference TRBV28 and TRBJ2-1, is DVKVTQSSRYLVKRTGEKVFLECVQDMDHENMFWYRQDPGLGLRLIYFSYDVKMKEKGDIPEGYSVSREKKERFSLILESASTNQTSMYLCASSFRQGPYNEQFFGPGTRLTVL.

The chain links TRBV7-8 to TRBJ2-2, with 7 bases matching TRBD2. CDR3 length: 19 amino acids. With V trimmed by 5 bases and J by 7 bases, 22 bases remained unmatched. Per the germline V gene, CDR1 is SGHVS and CDR2 is FQNEAQ. The CDR3 is CASSPPRWGSGGASGELFF. The CDR3 region has the DNA TGTGCCAGCAGCCCCCCACGGTGGGGTTCGGGGGGAGCAAGCGGGGAGCTGTTTTTT.

The chain uses TRBV6-5 and TRBJ1-2, with no clear D. The CDR3 covers 14 residues. The germline CDR1 and CDR2 sequences are MNHEY and SVGAGI. With 6 bases removed from V and 3 bases from J, the gap between germline ends came to 14 bases. CDR3 protein: CASSVYPLDYGYTF. CDR3 coding DNA: TGTGCCAGCAGCGTTTACCCACTCGACTATGGCTACACCTTC.